The 24 T cell receptor beta chains in this list originate from one sample, sequenced in a study of post-analysis software for immune sequencing data. Regarding the study as a whole: TRBV5-6, TRBV5-1 and TRBV20-1 belonged to a set of roughly 5 TRBV segments that were more frequent in patients than controls.

Built from TCR beta cDNA, the libraries had unique molecular identifiers in them. Using its own MiXCR run on the PCR reads, TCRdb lists one record per CDR3 protein. Counted here are 350,000 to 500,000 distinct CDR3 sequences, 39% occurring once; the ten biggest clones make up under 9%. No antigens are known for them. Sequenced material: blood. The receptors shown here come from a girl aged 2-10 years with multiple sclerosis.

This chain links TRBV4-3 with TRBJ2-1; no definite D call. V shed 0 bases and J shed 4 bases, with 16 bases lying between them. This CDR3 has 17 amino acids. Germline values: CDR1 LGHNA, CDR2 YSLEER. Here the CDR3 DNA reads TGCGCCAGCAGCCAAGATCGGGCCATTTCGACTTACAATGAGCAGTTCTTC. Its protein is CASSQDRAISTYNEQFF.

The rearrangement joins TRBV29-1 to TRBJ2-7, with no clear D. The V end lost 4 bases, the J end lost 3 bases, and 13 bases lay between the germline ends. Germline V gives CDR1 SQVTM, CDR2 ANQGSEA. The CDR3 spans 13 residues. CDR3 residues: CSVVLRPLYEQYF. In DNA form, the CDR3 reads TGCAGCGTTGTGCTCCGTCCCCTCTACGAGCAGTACTTC.

This clonotype has a handful of counts. The CDR3 DNA follows: TGTGCCAGCAGGGGACTAGCGGGTTGGGCATACGAGCAGTACTTC. Translation gives CASRGLAGWAYEQYF. V and J are TRBV2 and TRBJ2-7; 12 nucleotides match TRBD2. This CDR3 spans 15 amino acids. Germline CDR1 and CDR2: SNHLY and FYNNEI. Trimming cost V 6 bases and J 4 bases; bases outside gene matches: 7. The whole variable domain, filled in from reference TRBV2 and TRBJ2-7, reads EPEVTQTPSHQVTQMGQEVILRCVPISNHLYFYWYRQILGQKVEFLVSFYNNEISEKSEIFDDQFSVERPDGSNFTLKIRSTKLEDSAMYFCASRGLAGWAYEQYFGPGTRLTVT.

This clonotype was detected a few times. The chain carries TRBV5-1 and TRBJ1-2, with D hard to call. Germline CDR1 is SGHRS and CDR2 is YFSETQ. Trimming removed 0 bases at V and 8 bases at J, with 17 bases between. The CDR3 totals 15 residues. The DNA for the CDR3 is TGCGCCAGCAGCTTGGTCGGACGGGATCCGAGGGGCTACACCTTC. Its protein is CASSLVGRDPRGYTF. Complete variable domain (other parts from reference TRBV5-1 and TRBJ1-2): KAGVTQTPRYLIKTRGQQVTLSCSPISGHRSVSWYQQTPGQGLQFLFEYFSETQRNKGNFPGRFSGRQFSNSRSEMNVSTLELGDSALYLCASSLVGRDPRGYTFGSGTRLTVV.

The V gene is TRBV10-3, the J gene TRBJ2-7, with D perhaps given as TRBD1 or TRBD2 (5 bases each). V shed 0 bases and J shed 2 bases, with 8 bases lying between them. Germline loops: CDR1 ENHRY, CDR2 SYGVKD. The CDR3 totals 14 residues. CDR3 bases: TGTGCCATCAGTGAGTCGGGGACCGCCTACGAGCAGTACTTC. It yields the protein CAISESGTAYEQYF.

The chain employs TRBV29-1 and TRBJ1-1; tentative D call: TRBD1 (5 bases). This CDR3 has 11 residues. Germline V gives CDR1 SQVTM, CDR2 ANQGSEA. In nucleotides, the CDR3 is TGCGGCATTGGAGGGACCGCTGAAGCTTTCTTT. Encoded protein: CGIGGTAEAFF.

V usage is TRBV4-1 and J usage is TRBJ1-5, with D perhaps matching TRBD1 (5 bases). CDR1 is MGHRA and CDR2 is YSYEKL in the germline V gene. V was cut by 1 base and J by 13 bases, with 11 bases left in between. The CDR3 totals 12 residues. DNA for the CDR3: TGCGCCAGCAGCCAAGTGGGGGACCTGCAGCATTTT. Protein sequence: CASSQVGDLQHF.

V gene TRBV7-2 combines with J gene TRBJ1-5; D is perhaps TRBD1 (6 bases). The CDR3 sequence is 15 residues long. Trimming took 2 bases from V and 6 from J, leaving 14 bases between them. Looked up from germline, CDR1 is SGHTA and CDR2 is FQGNSA. CDR3: CASSLYRALGQPQHF. As DNA, the CDR3 is TGTGCCAGCAGCTTATACAGGGCTTTAGGTCAGCCCCAGCATTTT. Filled out from reference TRBV7-2 and TRBJ1-5, the complete variable domain reads GAGVSQSPSNKVTEKGKDVELRCDPISGHTALYWYRQSLGQGLEFLIYFQGNSAPDKSGLPSDRFSAERTGGSVSTLTIQRTQQEDSAVYLCASSLYRALGQPQHFGDGTRLSIL.

CDR3: CASIKARTDYGYTF. CDR3 nucleotides: TGTGCCAGCATTAAGGCCAGGACAGACTATGGCTACACCTTC. This chain uses TRBV2 with TRBJ1-2; D may be TRBD1 (6 bases). CDR1 and CDR2 from the germline V gene are SNHLY and FYNNEI. V was cut by 7 bases and J by 3 bases, with 15 bases left in between. The CDR3 runs 14 residues.

The chain has TRBV6-6 and TRBJ1-2; D remains unclear. The germline V gene encodes CDR1 MNHNY and CDR2 SVGAGI (reference sequence). The CDR3 covers 14 residues. Between the trimmed V and J ends, which lost 4 bases and 2 bases, there was a span of 11 bases. The CDR3 DNA is TGTGCCAGCAGTTCCACTAAAACCAACTATGGCTACACCTTC. Residues: CASSSTKTNYGYTF.

This chain links TRBV5-1 with TRBJ1-5, with 10 positions matching TRBD1. The CDR3 has 18 residues. The germline CDR1 and CDR2 sequences are SGHRS and YFSETQ. Unmatched junction bases numbered 10, after V lost 4 bases and J lost 0 bases. This CDR3 is CASSPGTGAGYSNQPQHF. CDR3 sequence (DNA): TGCGCCAGCAGCCCGGGGACAGGGGCTGGGTATAGCAATCAGCCCCAGCATTTT.

J is TRBJ1-1 and V is TRBV5-1, with TRBD1 matching 7 bases. The CDR3 contains 17 residues. V shed 0 bases and J 1 base; nucleotides not matched to a gene: 9. Per germline, CDR1 SGHRS and CDR2 YFSETQ. CDR3 bases: TGCGCCAGCAGCTTGGCGGTGAACAGGGGCCCGAACACTGAAGCTTTCTTT. Translated: CASSLAVNRGPNTEAFF.

This clonotype turned up a few times. The rearrangement joins TRBV2 to TRBJ2-7; TRBD2 aligns across 13 bases. V gave up 5 bases and J gave up 6 bases; unmatched junction bases: 10. Germline values: CDR1 SNHLY, CDR2 FYNNEI. CDR3 size: 16 residues. CDR3 in amino acids: CASSWGLAGTEREQYF. In DNA, the CDR3 is TGTGCCAGCAGTTGGGGACTAGCGGGGACGGAACGCGAGCAGTACTTC.

The gene calls are TRBV4-1 and TRBJ2-5; no clear D. This CDR3 region has 14 residues. Trimming took off 1 base at V and 1 base at J, with 7 bases between the two ends. Germline V gene data show CDR1 as MGHRA and CDR2 as YSYEKL. The CDR3 is CASSQVQIQETQYF. The CDR3 nucleotides are TGCGCCAGCAGCCAAGTACAGATCCAAGAGACCCAGTACTTC.

This clonotype was detected a few times. The V and J genes are TRBV11-2 and TRBJ2-3, with 7 bases matching TRBD2. The germline V gene has CDR1 SGHAT and CDR2 FQNNGV. CDR3 length: 14 residues. V shed 5 bases, J shed 2 bases, and the junction held 4 bases outside the gene matches. CDR3 amino acids: CASSQRGPTDTQYF. Here the CDR3 DNA reads TGTGCCAGCAGCCAGCGGGGACCCACAGATACGCAGTATTTT.

This clonotype has only a few counts. V gene TRBV10-3 combines with J gene TRBJ2-1, with TRBD2 matching over 8 bases. The ends lost 0 bases at V and 8 bases at J; junction bases unmatched: 9. The CDR3 loop spans 16 amino acids. Germline V gene sequence: CDR1 ENHRY, CDR2 SYGVKD. Here the CDR3 DNA reads TGTGCCATCAGTGAGTCTCCCAGCGGGAGAGGGTATGAGCAGTTCTTC. Its translation is CAISESPSGRGYEQFF.

The V call is TRBV4-2, the J call TRBJ1-1, with no clear D. Trimming took 1 base from V and 11 from J, leaving 17 bases between them. Germline V gene data show CDR1 as LGHNA and CDR2 as YNFKEQ. The length of the CDR3 is 14 residues. The DNA of the CDR3 is TGTGCCAGCAGCCAAGGACTGGCGACCAGTGGGGCTTTCTTT. It specifies CASSQGLATSGAFF.

This clonotype occurred a few times. V and J are TRBV13 and TRBJ2-4; tentatively, D is TRBD1 (6 bases). Trimming took 4 bases from V and 5 from J, leaving 9 bases between them. Germline V lookup: CDR1 PRHDT, CDR2 FYEKMQ (reference sequence). The length of the CDR3 is 13 residues. The CDR3 protein is CASSYRTENIQYF. CDR3 nucleotides: TGTGCCAGCAGCTATCGGACAGAAAACATTCAGTACTTC.

The V gene is TRBV6-1, the J gene TRBJ2-5; the D gene is possibly TRBD1 (6 bases). Germline lookup yields CDR1 MNHNS and CDR2 SASEGT. This CDR3 is 16 amino acids long. Trimming pared 2 bases from V and 0 bases from J, leaving 13 bases between. CDR3 sequence: CASSESSGVYQETQYF. The CDR3 coding sequence is TGTGCCAGCAGTGAATCGTCAGGGGTGTACCAAGAGACCCAGTACTTC.

This clonotype has more than one count but fewer than ten. The J gene is TRBJ2-2, the V gene TRBV3-1; no clear D. The CDR3 runs 11 residues. The V and J ends lost 6 bases and 5 bases respectively, with 4 bases between them. The germline V gene has CDR1 LGHDT and CDR2 YNNKEL (reference sequence). The CDR3 sequence is CASSRTGELFF. As DNA, the CDR3 is TGTGCCAGCAGTCGGACCGGGGAGCTGTTTTTT.

This clonotype has a handful of counts. One end of the junction varies from germline; a read error may be responsible. The chain couples TRBV6-6 to TRBJ2-3; D is tentatively TRBD1 or TRBD2 (5 bases each). Germline V gene data show CDR1 as MNHNY and CDR2 as SVGAGI (reference sequence). The CDR3 runs 17 residues. The CDR3 spells CASSYSLQRGGTDTQYF. DNA for the CDR3: TGTGCCAGCAGCTACTCACTTCAAAGAGGGGGCACAGATACGCAGTATTTT.

This clonotype was found a few times. The chain links TRBV6-6 to TRBJ2-3; a possible D gene is TRBD1 (6 bases). This CDR3 spans 15 amino acids. Per the germline V gene, CDR1 is MNHNY and CDR2 is SVGAGI (reference sequence). V gave up 5 bases and J gave up 0 bases, with 12 bases separating them. In DNA, the CDR3 is TGTGCCAGCAGTCCACAGGGATTGAGCACAGATACGCAGTATTTT. Translating it yields CASSPQGLSTDTQYF.

This chain links TRBV7-3 with TRBJ2-1, with 7 positions matching TRBD2. The CDR3 sequence is 16 residues long. Germline-derived CDR1 and CDR2 are SGHTA and FQGTGA. Unmatched junction bases numbered 9, after V lost 3 bases and J lost 4 bases. The CDR3 sequence is CASSFYGTSEYNEQFF. The CDR3 DNA sequence: TGTGCCAGCAGCTTTTACGGTACTAGCGAGTACAATGAGCAGTTCTTC.

This chain joins TRBV12-3 or TRBV12-4 and TRBJ1-2; 7 bases align to TRBD1. The CDR3 sequence is 14 residues long. With 6 bases clipped from V and 2 bases from J, the junction kept 6 bases outside the gene matches. The CDR3 sequence: CASSRPGGNYGYTF. The CDR3, as DNA: TGTGCCAGCAGCCGACCAGGGGGGAACTATGGCTACACCTTC.